This T cell receptor beta chain was observed in a study of identical twins. One entry per CDR3 protein, called by TCRdb with MiXCR from the 5' RACE reads. The sample records 300,000 to 400,000 distinct CDR3 sequences, roughly 9% being singletons. Healthy Caucasians alone served as donors. The sample holds many counts of this clonotype. CDR1 is MGHRA and CDR2 is YSYEKL in the germline V gene. The germline V and J ends were trimmed by 0 bases and 2 bases, with 17 bases remaining between them. CDR3 length: 17 residues. The gene calls are TRBV4-1 and TRBJ2-7; tentatively, D is TRBD2 (6 bases). The sequencing input was naive T cells sorted from blood. This sequence originates from a woman in her fifties or sixties in good health. The CDR3 DNA follows: TGCGCCAGCAGCCAAGAAGGGGTTGGCGGGGTGACCTACGAGCAGTACTTC. Translation: CASSQEGVGGVTYEQYF.